The rows below give T cell receptor beta chains drawn from one sample of a study of early T cells in non-severe SARS-CoV-2 infection. TCRdb re-called the 5' RACE reads with MiXCR, one entry per CDR3 protein. The profile shows about 56,000 distinct CDR3 sequences, over 13% of them singletons. Specimen: whole blood, collected at baseline. The receptors derive from an adult who was a healthcare worker with PCR-confirmed SARS-CoV-2 infection or an uninfected control (not recorded which). Both conserved end residues are part of each CDR3. The D gene is left open where the match is weak. Some rows have no size entry. The others give once, few or many, or a class for an expanded clone.

J gene | D gene | V gene | CDR3 length | clone size | CDR3 DNA | CDR3 protein
TRBJ1-2 | - | TRBV19 | 12 | - | TGTGCCAGTAGTATTGCGGGTCTTGGCTACACCTTC | CASSIAGLGYTF
TRBJ2-7 | - | TRBV12-3/TRBV12-4 | 14 | few | TGTGCCAGCAGTTTAAGGGAACTTGGACGCGAGCAGTACTTC | CASSLRELGREQYF
TRBJ2-1 | - | TRBV2 | 15 | - | TGTGCCAGTAGCAACAGCGGGCCCTCCTACAATGAGCAGTTCTTC | CASSNSGPSYNEQFF
TRBJ2-7 | TRBD1 | TRBV6-6 | 15 | - | TGTGCCAGCAGTTCTCCGGGACAGGGGGCCGGCGAGCAGTACTTC | CASSSPGQGAGEQYF
TRBJ2-7 | - | TRBV2 | 13 | few | TGTGCCAGCGGGCGGGGTCAGGGCAACGAGCAGTACTTC | CASGRGQGNEQYF
TRBJ2-3 | - | TRBV6-2/TRBV6-3 | 11 | few | TGTGCCAGCAGTTACCTAAAGACGCAGTATTTT | CASSYLKTQYF
TRBJ1-2 | - | TRBV7-2 | 14 | - | TGTGCCAGCAGCTTAGAGTCTCGGCGGGGCGGCTACACCTTC | CASSLESRRGGYTF
TRBJ2-7 | TRBD1 | TRBV19 | 15 | - | TGTGCCAGTAGTAACAGAGGACAGGGGGGCCTGCAGCAGTACTTC | CASSNRGQGGLQQYF
TRBJ2-1 | TRBD2 | TRBV20-1 | 18 | - | TGCAGTGCTAAGACCGGGACTAGCGGAGTCCCCTCCTACAATGAGCAGTTCTTC | CSAKTGTSGVPSYNEQFF
TRBJ2-3 | - | TRBV11-2 | 13 | - | TGTGCCAGCGGGGGGTCAGACCGAGATACGCAGTATTTT | CASGGSDRDTQYF
TRBJ1-4 | - | TRBV7-9 | 11 | - | TGTGCCAGCAGCTTCAGCGAAAAACTGTTTTTT | CASSFSEKLFF
TRBJ2-7 | - | TRBV2 | 13 | many | TGTGCAAGCAACGGGGGCCGATCCTACGAGCAGTACTTC | CASNGGRSYEQYF
TRBJ1-2 | - | TRBV3-1 | 17 | - | TGTGCCAGCAGCCAAGACGTCGTTGATCGTCTAAACTATGGCTACACCTTC | CASSQDVVDRLNYGYTF
TRBJ2-7 | - | TRBV11-2 | 13 | - | TGTGCCAGCAAGTCTGACAGGAGGTACGAGCAGTACTTC | CASKSDRRYEQYF
TRBJ2-7 | - | TRBV4-1 | 14 | - | TGCGCCAGCAGCCAAGGGTCTAGCTCCTACGAGCAGTACTTC | CASSQGSSSYEQYF
TRBJ2-7 | - | TRBV20-1 | 14 | many | TGCAGTGCTAGTCGGCGGGGGCTCTCCTACGAGCAGTACTTC | CSASRRGLSYEQYF
TRBJ2-2 | - | TRBV4-1 | 15 | few | TGCGCCAGCAGCCAAGTGGCAGGGCTATCCGGGGAGCTGTTTTTT | CASSQVAGLSGELFF
TRBJ2-1 | TRBD2 | TRBV11-3 | 18 | few | TGTGCCAGCAGCCAAGCTAGCGGGGGGGCCGGCGCCTACAATGAGCAGTTCTTC | CASSQASGGAGAYNEQFF
TRBJ2-7 | - | TRBV3-1 | 16 | - | TGTGCCAGCAGCCATATCCCTGGACCCGGTGGGGAGGTGCAGTACTTC | CASSHIPGPGGEVQYF
TRBJ2-1 | - | TRBV28 | 16 | many | TGTGCCAGCAGAGAGTCCGGGCCCAGCTCCTACAATGAGCAGTTCTTC | CASRESGPSSYNEQFF
TRBJ2-5 | TRBD1 | TRBV28 | 16 | - | TGTGCCAGCAGTTTCCACATGACAGGGATACAAGAGACCCAGTACTTC | CASSFHMTGIQETQYF
TRBJ1-4 | - | TRBV5-1 | 14 | many | TGCGCCAGCAGCTTCGAGCGTGCTAATGAAAAACTGTTTTTT | CASSFERANEKLFF
TRBJ2-1 | - | TRBV2 | 16 | many | TGTGCCAGCAGTGAAGGGGCCGAGGCCTCCTACAATGAGCAGTTCTTC | CASSEGAEASYNEQFF
TRBJ2-1 | - | TRBV10-3 | 17 | - | TGTGCCATCAGTGACCCATATCTAGCGATTTCCTACAATGAGCAGTTCTTC | CAISDPYLAISYNEQFF
TRBJ2-6 | TRBD2 | TRBV28 | 16 | - | TGTGCCAGCAGTCCCCGGGAGGGGTCGGGGGCCAACGTCCTGACTTTC | CASSPREGSGANVLTF